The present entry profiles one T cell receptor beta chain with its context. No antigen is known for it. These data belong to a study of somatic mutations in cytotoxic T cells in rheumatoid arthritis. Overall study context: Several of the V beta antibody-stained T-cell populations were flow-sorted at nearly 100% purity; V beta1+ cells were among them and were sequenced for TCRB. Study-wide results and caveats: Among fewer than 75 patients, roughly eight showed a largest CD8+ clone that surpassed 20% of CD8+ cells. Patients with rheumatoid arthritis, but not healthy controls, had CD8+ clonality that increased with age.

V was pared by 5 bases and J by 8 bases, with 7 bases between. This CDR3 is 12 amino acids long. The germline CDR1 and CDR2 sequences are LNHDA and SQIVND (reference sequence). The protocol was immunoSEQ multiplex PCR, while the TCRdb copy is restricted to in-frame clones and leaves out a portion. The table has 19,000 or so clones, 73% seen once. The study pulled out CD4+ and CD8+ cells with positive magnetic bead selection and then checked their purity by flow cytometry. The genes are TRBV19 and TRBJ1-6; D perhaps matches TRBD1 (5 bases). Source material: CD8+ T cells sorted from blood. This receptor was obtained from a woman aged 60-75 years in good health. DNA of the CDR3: TGTGCCAGTAGTTTCAGGGATTCACCCCTCCACTTT. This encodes CASSFRDSPLHF.